What follows is one T cell receptor (beta chain) and its context. These data originate in a study of blood T cell repertoires in COVID-19. Libraries were prepared by immunoSEQ multiplex PCR; TCRdb keeps only in-frame clonotypes and omits some of them. Here the sample spans around 15,000 clones, approximately 85% being singletons. The receptor was derived from a man aged 65-85 years in a cohort sampled during active COVID-19. The sample was peripheral blood.

The CDR3 DNA reads as TGTGCCAGCAGCTTAGGGGGGACAGAAGATGGCTACACCTTC. Translation: CASSLGGTEDGYTF. The chain is built from TRBV7-3 and TRBJ1-2; 7 bases agree with TRBD1. Unmatched junction bases numbered 6, after V lost 2 bases and J lost 6 bases. This CDR3 has 14 amino acids. Germline lookup yields CDR1 SGHTA and CDR2 FQGTGA.